This T cell receptor beta chain was recorded in a study of blood T cells in healthy people across ages. Study overall: Capture via template switching afforded approximately one barcoded beta molecule per two T cells. Whole-study results and caveats: Underestimates were what the diversity estimates from one million T cells were considered to be. Greater diversity and more naive CD4+ cells were seen in long-lived donors than in aged donors.

V was trimmed by 4 bases and J by 3 bases, leaving 12 bases between them. Germline V lookup: CDR1 MGHRA, CDR2 YSYEKL. The CDR3 contains 14 residues. Total RNA extraction produced at least 5.5 micrograms (per sample) for the study. A J-beta primer mix and a sample-barcoded 5' primer were used in a second PCR of about 6 to 12 cycles. TCRdb re-analysed the 5' RACE reads in MiXCR, keeping a single row per CDR3 protein. The sample holds fewer than 1.5 million distinct CDR3 sequences; approximately 42% are singletons and the top ten take 7.9%. Concerning this clonotype: What it binds is not known.

This TCR was sampled from a woman between 18 and 29 years old in good health. Source material: blood. The J gene is TRBJ2-5, the V gene TRBV4-1, with D possibly being TRBD1 or TRBD2 (5 bases each). CDR3 sequence (DNA): TGCGCCAGCAGCCTGCATGGGGGAGAAGAGACCCAGTACTTC. Residues: CASSLHGGEETQYF.